A single sample is the source of the 9 T cell receptor beta chains below, sequenced in a study of blood T cell repertoires in COVID-19. Generated by immunoSEQ multiplex PCR, the TCRdb table keeps only in-frame clones and is missing some. There are 75,000 to 100,000 clones in the sample; more than 65% occur only once, and about 4.4% lies in the top ten. The specimen was peripheral blood. Every receptor here comes from a man aged 55-75 years with acute or convalescent COVID-19.

A word on this clone: The junction and the germline gene differ at one end; a read error may be behind it. The DNA for the CDR3 is TGTGCCAGCCGTGAAGGACAGGGCTCTGGCTACACCTTC. Amino acid sequence: CASREGQGSGYTF. This chain connects TRBV6-1 to TRBJ1-2, with 8 bases that match TRBD1. This CDR3 is 13 amino acids long. Germline CDR1 MNHNS, CDR2 SASEGT.

V is TRBV10-1 and J is TRBJ2-7; 9 nucleotides agree with TRBD1. With V trimmed by 9 bases and J by 4 bases, 7 bases remained unmatched. This CDR3 comprises 13 residues. Germline CDR1 is WNHNN and CDR2 is SYGVQD (reference sequence). The CDR3 region is CASSRTGVYEQYF. In DNA, the CDR3 is TGCGCCAGTTCTAGGACAGGGGTATACGAGCAGTACTTC.

V usage is TRBV19 and J usage is TRBJ2-2, with TRBD2 matching over 12 bases. Germline CDR1 and CDR2: LNHDA and SQIVND (reference sequence). This CDR3 has 16 amino acids. Unmatched junction bases numbered 4, after V lost 7 bases and J lost 1 base. The CDR3 is CASTSGRARNTGELFF. The CDR3, as DNA: TGTGCCAGTACTAGCGGGAGGGCCCGGAACACCGGGGAGCTGTTTTTT.

The chain has TRBV19 and TRBJ2-3; D is unclear. CDR3 length equals 10 residues. CDR1 is LNHDA, CDR2 SQIVND, per germline (reference sequence). V dropped 9 bases and J dropped 4 bases, with 5 bases sitting between them. The CDR3, as DNA: TGTGCCAGCTCCTCAGATACGCAGTATTTT. It translates to CASSSDTQYF.

V is TRBV28 and J is TRBJ1-5; D gene ambiguous. CDR3 length equals 11 residues. Trimming removed 2 bases from V and 13 bases from J, with 9 bases in between. Germline CDR1 reads MDHEN; CDR2 reads SYDVKM. CDR3 sequence reads: CASSLKQRQHF. The CDR3 nucleotides read TGTGCCAGCAGTTTAAAGCAACGGCAGCATTTT.

The genes are TRBV4-3 and TRBJ2-7; 9 bases are a match to TRBD2. The CDR3 loop spans 14 amino acids. V lost 1 base to trimming and J lost 7 bases; unmatched junction nucleotides: 5. Germline CDR1 reads LGHNA; CDR2 reads YSLEER. The DNA for the CDR3 is TGCGCCAGCAGCCAAGTTACCCTAGCGGGGGAGCAGTACTTC. This gives the protein CASSQVTLAGEQYF.

The V call is TRBV7-3, the J call TRBJ2-1; 11 bases map to TRBD2. The V segment lost 3 bases and the J segment 4 bases; nucleotides outside the gene matches: 2. Germline V gene sequence: CDR1 SGHTA, CDR2 FQGTGA. The CDR3 loop spans 15 amino acids. The chain's CDR3 is CASSFSGREYNEQFF. In nucleotides, the CDR3 is TGTGCCAGCAGCTTTAGCGGGAGGGAGTACAATGAGCAGTTCTTC.

The J gene is TRBJ1-2, the V gene TRBV18; weak D call: TRBD1 (5 bases). V lost 5 bases and J lost 2, with 12 bases in between. From germline, CDR1 is KGHSH and CDR2 LQKENI. The CDR3 extends over 14 amino acids. CDR3 bases: TGTGCCAGCTCAAGAAGCCAGGGAAACTATGGCTACACCTTC. This translates into CASSRSQGNYGYTF.

The V and J genes are TRBV2 and TRBJ1-1; no clear D gene. The germline V gene has CDR1 SNHLY and CDR2 FYNNEI. The CDR3 covers 13 residues. V lost 7 bases to trimming and J lost 0 bases, with 9 bases between them. The CDR3 protein is CASITTVNTEAFF. CDR3 coding DNA: TGTGCCAGCATTACAACAGTGAACACTGAAGCTTTCTTT.